The clone carrying this T cell receptor (beta chain) has at least ten counts. The data were taken from a study of identical twins. The CDR3 runs to 13 residues. Each CDR3 protein is one row after TCRdb ran MiXCR on the 5' RACE reads. The table records about 500,000 distinct CDR3 sequences, around an eighth of them present only once. These sequences were also reported in another study, on yellow fever vaccine responses in identical twins.

The chain is built from TRBV21-1 and TRBJ2-7; the table calls TRBD1, which could not be checked here. TRBV21-1 is a pseudogene segment. Sample: CD4+ T cells sorted from blood. The TCR originated in a woman aged 18-29 years in good health. The CDR3 nucleotides are TGTGCCAGCAGATTAGACAGGGGCTACGAGCAGTACTTC. The encoded protein is CASRLDRGYEQYF.